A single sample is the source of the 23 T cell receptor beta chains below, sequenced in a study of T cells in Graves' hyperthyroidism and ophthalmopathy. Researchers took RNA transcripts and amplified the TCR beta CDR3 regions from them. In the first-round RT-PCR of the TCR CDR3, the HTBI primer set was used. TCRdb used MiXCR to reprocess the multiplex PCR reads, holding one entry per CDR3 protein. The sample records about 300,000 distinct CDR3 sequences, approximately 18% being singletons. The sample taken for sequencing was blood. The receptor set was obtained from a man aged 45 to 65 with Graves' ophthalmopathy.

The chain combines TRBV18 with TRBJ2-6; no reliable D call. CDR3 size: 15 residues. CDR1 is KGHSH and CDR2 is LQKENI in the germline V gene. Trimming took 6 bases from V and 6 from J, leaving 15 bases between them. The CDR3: CASSRLGVEANVLTF. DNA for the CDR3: TGTGCCAGCTCCCGGTTGGGTGTGGAGGCCAACGTCCTGACTTTC.

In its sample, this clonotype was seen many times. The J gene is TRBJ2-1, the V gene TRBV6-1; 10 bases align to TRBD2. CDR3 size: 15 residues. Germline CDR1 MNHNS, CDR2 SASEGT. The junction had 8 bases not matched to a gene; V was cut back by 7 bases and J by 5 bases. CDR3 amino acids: CASTASGRDHNEQFF. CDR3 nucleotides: TGTGCCAGCACCGCCAGCGGGAGGGACCACAATGAGCAGTTCTTC.

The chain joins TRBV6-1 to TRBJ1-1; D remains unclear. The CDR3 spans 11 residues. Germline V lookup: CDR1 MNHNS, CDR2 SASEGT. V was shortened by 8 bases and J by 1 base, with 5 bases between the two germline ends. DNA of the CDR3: TGTGCCAGCGTTAAGAACACTGAAGCTTTCTTT. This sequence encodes CASVKNTEAFF.

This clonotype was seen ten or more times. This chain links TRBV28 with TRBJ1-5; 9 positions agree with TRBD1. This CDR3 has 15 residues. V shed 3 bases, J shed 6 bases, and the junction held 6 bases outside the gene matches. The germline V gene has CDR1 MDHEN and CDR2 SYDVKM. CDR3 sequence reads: CASSFRDRARQPQHF. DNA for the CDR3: TGTGCCAGCAGTTTCCGGGACAGGGCGCGTCAGCCCCAGCATTTT.

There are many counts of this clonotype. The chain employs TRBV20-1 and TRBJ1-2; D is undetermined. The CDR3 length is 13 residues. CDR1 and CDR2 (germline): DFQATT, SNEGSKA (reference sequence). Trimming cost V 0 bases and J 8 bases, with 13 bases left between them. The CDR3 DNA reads TGCAGTGCTAGAGAATCGCTACGATGGGGCTACACCTTC. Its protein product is CSARESLRWGYTF.

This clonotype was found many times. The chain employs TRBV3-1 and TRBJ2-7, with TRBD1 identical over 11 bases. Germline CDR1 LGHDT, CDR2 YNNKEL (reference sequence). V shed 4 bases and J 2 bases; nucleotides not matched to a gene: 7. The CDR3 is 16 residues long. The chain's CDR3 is CASSPHPGQGAYEQYF. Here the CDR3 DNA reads TGTGCCAGCAGCCCCCATCCGGGACAGGGGGCCTACGAGCAGTACTTC.

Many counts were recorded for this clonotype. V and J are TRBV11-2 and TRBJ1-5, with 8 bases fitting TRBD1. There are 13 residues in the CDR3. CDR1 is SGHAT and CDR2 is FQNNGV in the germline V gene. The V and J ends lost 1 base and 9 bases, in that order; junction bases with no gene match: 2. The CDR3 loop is CASSLGQGTPQHF. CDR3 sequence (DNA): TGTGCCAGCAGCTTAGGACAGGGGACGCCCCAGCATTTT.

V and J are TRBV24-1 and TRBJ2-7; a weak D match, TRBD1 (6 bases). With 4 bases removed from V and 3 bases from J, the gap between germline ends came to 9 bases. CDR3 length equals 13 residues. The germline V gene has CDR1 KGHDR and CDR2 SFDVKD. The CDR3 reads CATSEGAVYEQYF. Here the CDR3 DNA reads TGTGCCACCAGTGAGGGGGCTGTCTACGAGCAGTACTTC.

Written as DNA, the CDR3 is TGCAGCGTTCTGGGGGACGCTGAAGCTTTCTTT. Translated: CSVLGDAEAFF. The V gene is TRBV29-1, the J gene TRBJ1-1; tentatively, D is TRBD1 (5 bases). Looked up from germline, CDR1 is SQVTM and CDR2 is ANQGSEA. The CDR3 loop spans 11 amino acids. V lost 5 bases, J lost 6 bases, and 10 bases lay in between.

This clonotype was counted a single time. The CDR3 DNA is TGTGCCACCAGTTTCAGGGGAGATACGCAGTATTTT. Protein sequence: CATSFRGDTQYF. The genes are TRBV24-1 and TRBJ2-3, with D possibly TRBD1 on 6 matching bases. CDR1 is KGHDR and CDR2 is SFDVKD in the germline V gene. The V end was cut by 6 bases, the J end by 5 bases, with 8 bases between. The CDR3 runs 12 residues.

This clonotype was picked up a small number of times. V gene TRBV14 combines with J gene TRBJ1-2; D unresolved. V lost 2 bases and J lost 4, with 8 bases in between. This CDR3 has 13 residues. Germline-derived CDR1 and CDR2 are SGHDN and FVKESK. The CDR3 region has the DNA TGTGCCAGCAGCCAAACAAGAAGCTATGGCTACACCTTC. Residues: CASSQTRSYGYTF.

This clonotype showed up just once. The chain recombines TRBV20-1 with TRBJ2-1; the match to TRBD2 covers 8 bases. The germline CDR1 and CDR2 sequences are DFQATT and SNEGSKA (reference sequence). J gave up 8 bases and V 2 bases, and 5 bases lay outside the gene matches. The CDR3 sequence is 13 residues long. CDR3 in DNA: TGCAGTGCTAGAATTGCGGGAGGCCATGAGCAGTTCTTC. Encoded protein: CSARIAGGHEQFF.

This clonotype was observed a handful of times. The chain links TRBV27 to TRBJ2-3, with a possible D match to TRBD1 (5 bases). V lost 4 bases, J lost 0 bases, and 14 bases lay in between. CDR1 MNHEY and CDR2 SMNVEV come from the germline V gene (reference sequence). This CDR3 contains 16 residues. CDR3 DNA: TGTGCCAGCAGTTCGCGCGGCAGGGCGAGCACAGATACGCAGTATTTT. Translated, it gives CASSSRGRASTDTQYF.

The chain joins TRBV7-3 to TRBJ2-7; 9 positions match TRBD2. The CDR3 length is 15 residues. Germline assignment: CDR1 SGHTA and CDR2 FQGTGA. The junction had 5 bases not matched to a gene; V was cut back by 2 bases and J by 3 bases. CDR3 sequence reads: CASSLWAGGNYEQYF. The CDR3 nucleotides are TGTGCCAGCAGCTTATGGGCGGGAGGGAACTACGAGCAGTACTTC.

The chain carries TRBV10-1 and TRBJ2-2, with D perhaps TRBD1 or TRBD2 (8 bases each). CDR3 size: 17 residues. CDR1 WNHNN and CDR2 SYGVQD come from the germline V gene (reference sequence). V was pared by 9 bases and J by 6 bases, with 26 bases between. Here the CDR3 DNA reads TGCGCCAGTACAGGGGGGAGGGCGCGGGAGGTCGCCGGGGAGCTGTTTTTT. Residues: CASTGGRAREVAGELFF.

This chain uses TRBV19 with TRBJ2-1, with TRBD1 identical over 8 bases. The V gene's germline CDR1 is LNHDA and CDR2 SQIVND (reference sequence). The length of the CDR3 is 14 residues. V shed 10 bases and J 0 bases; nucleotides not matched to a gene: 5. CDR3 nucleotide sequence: TGTGCCACAAGACAGGGGTCCTCCTACAATGAGCAGTTCTTC. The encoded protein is CATRQGSSYNEQFF. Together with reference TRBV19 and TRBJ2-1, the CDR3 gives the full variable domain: DGGITQSPKYLFRKEGQNVTLSCEQNLNHDAMYWYRQDPGQGLRLIYYSQIVNDFQKGDIAEGYSVSREKKESFPLTVTSAQKNPTAFYLCATRQGSSYNEQFFGPGTRLTVL.

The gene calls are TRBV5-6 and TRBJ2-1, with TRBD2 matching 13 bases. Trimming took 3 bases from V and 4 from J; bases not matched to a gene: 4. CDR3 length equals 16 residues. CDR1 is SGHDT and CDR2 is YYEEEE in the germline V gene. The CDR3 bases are TGTGCCAGCAGCTACAGGACTAGCGGGAGTTACAATGAGCAGTTCTTC. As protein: CASSYRTSGSYNEQFF. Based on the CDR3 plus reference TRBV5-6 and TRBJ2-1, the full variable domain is DAGVTQSPTHLIKTRGQQVTLRCSPKSGHDTVSWYQQALGQGPQFIFQYYEEEERQRGNFPDRFSGHQFPNYSSELNVNALLLGDSALYLCASSYRTSGSYNEQFFGPGTRLTVL.

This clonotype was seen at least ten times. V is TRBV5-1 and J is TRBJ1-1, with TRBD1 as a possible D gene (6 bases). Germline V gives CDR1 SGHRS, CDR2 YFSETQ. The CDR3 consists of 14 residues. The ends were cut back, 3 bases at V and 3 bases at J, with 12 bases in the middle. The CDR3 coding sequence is TGCGCCAGCAGCTGGGATACAGGGTACACTGAAGCTTTCTTT. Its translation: CASSWDTGYTEAFF.

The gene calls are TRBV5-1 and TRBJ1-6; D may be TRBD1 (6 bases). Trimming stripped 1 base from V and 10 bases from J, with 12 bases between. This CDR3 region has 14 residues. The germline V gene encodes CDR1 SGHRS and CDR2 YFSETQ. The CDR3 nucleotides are TGCGCCAGCAGCTTGAATAGGGGGGGATCACCCCTCCACTTT. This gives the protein CASSLNRGGSPLHF. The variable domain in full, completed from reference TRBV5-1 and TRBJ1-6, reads KAGVTQTPRYLIKTRGQQVTLSCSPISGHRSVSWYQQTPGQGLQFLFEYFSETQRNKGNFPGRFSGRQFSNSRSEMNVSTLELGDSALYLCASSLNRGGSPLHFGNGTRLTVT.

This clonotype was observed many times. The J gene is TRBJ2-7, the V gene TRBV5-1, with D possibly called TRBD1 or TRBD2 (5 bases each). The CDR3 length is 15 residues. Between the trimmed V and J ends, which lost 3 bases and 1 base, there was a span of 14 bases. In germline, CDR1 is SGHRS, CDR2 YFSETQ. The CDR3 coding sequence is TGCGCCAGCAGCTGGGCCGGGACGCCTTCCTACGAGCAGTACTTC. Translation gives CASSWAGTPSYEQYF.

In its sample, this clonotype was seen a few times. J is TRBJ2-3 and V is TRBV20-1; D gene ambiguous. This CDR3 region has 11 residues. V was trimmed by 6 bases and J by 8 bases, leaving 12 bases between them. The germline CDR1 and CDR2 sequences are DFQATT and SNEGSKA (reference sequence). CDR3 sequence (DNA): TGCAGTGCCCCCGAGGCAGCTACGCAGTATTTT. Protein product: CSAPEAATQYF.

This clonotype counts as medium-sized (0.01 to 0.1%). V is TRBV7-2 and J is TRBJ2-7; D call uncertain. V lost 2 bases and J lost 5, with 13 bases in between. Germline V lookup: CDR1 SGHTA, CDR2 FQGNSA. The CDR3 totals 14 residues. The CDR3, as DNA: TGTGCCAGCAGCTTAACGCTAGTTGGTAACGAGCAGTACTTC. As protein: CASSLTLVGNEQYF.

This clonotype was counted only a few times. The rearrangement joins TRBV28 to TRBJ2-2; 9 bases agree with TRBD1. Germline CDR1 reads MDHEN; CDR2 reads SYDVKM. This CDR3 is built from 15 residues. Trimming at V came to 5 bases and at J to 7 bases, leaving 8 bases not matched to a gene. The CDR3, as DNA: TGTGCCAGCAGTCCGCATGGACAGGGGTTCGGGGAGCTGTTTTTT. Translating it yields CASSPHGQGFGELFF. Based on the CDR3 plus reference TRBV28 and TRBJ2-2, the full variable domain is DVKVTQSSRYLVKRTGEKVFLECVQDMDHENMFWYRQDPGLGLRLIYFSYDVKMKEKGDIPEGYSVSREKKERFSLILESASTNQTSMYLCASSPHGQGFGELFFGEGSRLTVL.